In its sample, the clone carrying this T cell receptor (beta chain) was seen many times. Antigen unknown. With iRepertoire HTBI primers and Arm-PCR of CDR3 regions, TCR beta libraries were built. One entry per CDR3 protein results from TCRdb running MiXCR on the multiplex PCR reads. The sample has 500,000 or so distinct CDR3 sequences, about 15% seen once. The entry originates in a study of regulatory T cells in long-lasting Graves disease. Overall study results and limits: The study found TRBV28, TRBJ1-2 and TRBJ2-5 favored in persistent disease.

Time point given: newly diagnosed GD, antithyroid drugs for less than 3 months. The authors made the TCR library using RNA they extracted from PBMCs. It was an endocrinology department in Xi'an, China, that provided the patients. The ends lost 3 bases at V and 4 bases at J; junction bases unmatched: 11. From germline, CDR1 is SGHVS and CDR2 FQNEAQ. CDR3 length: 16 amino acids. These records were also assigned to another study, of T cells in Graves' hyperthyroidism and ophthalmopathy.

The specimen comprised peripheral blood mononuclear cells (PBMCs), sampled at new diagnosis, from a patient treated with antithyroid drugs. This TCR derives from a woman aged 40-60 years with Graves disease. The chain uses TRBV7-8 and TRBJ1-1, with 7 bases identical to TRBD1. The CDR3 sequence is CASSFVGTASSTEAFF. The CDR3 DNA reads TGTGCCAGCAGCTTCGTGGGGACAGCTTCCAGCACTGAAGCTTTCTTT.